The 24 T cell receptor beta chains presented below share a single source sample, sequenced in a study of PD-1 blockade in mismatch repair-deficient tumors. Assay: immunoSEQ multiplex PCR; the TCRdb copy retains only in-frame clones and omits some. The repertoire holds fewer than 18,000 clones, less than 85% seen once, with 9.5% to 12% in the top ten. Time point of the sample: approximately nine-day in vitro stimulation with candidate neoantigen peptide 5. These receptors' antigens are unknown. The specimen comprised cells cultured in vitro, sampled from a patient treated with pembrolizumab. The receptors here all came from an adult with mismatch repair-deficient cancer.

The rearrangement joins TRBV28 to TRBJ1-4, with 10 bases that match TRBD1. CDR1 MDHEN and CDR2 SYDVKM come from the germline V gene. V lost 3 bases to trimming and J lost 5 bases; unmatched junction nucleotides: 0. The CDR3 totals 14 residues. The chain's CDR3 is CASSLTGGNEKLFF. For the CDR3, the DNA is TGTGCCAGCAGTTTGACAGGGGGCAATGAAAAACTGTTTTTT.

This clone was detected a few times. The genes are TRBV7-2 and TRBJ1-5; D uncertain. The CDR3 is 14 residues long. Trimming took 5 bases from V and 0 from J, leaving 8 bases between them. Germline CDR1 reads SGHTA; CDR2 reads FQGNSA. This CDR3 is CASSRDNSNQPQHF. DNA for the CDR3: TGTGCCAGCAGCCGCGACAATAGCAATCAGCCCCAGCATTTT.

This rearrangement joins TRBV5-1 to TRBJ2-7, with 13 nucleotides matching TRBD2. Germline V lookup: CDR1 SGHRS, CDR2 YFSETQ. This CDR3 contains 16 residues. With V trimmed by 3 bases and J by 1 base, 4 bases remained unmatched. CDR3 sequence: CASSWTSGSRSYEQYF. The CDR3 bases are TGCGCCAGCAGCTGGACTAGCGGGAGCAGGTCCTACGAGCAGTACTTC.

This chain joins TRBV6-1 and TRBJ2-3; no clear D gene. Per the germline V gene, CDR1 is MNHNS and CDR2 is SASEGT. Deletions cut 10 bases from V and 0 bases from J, with 14 bases between. This CDR3 region has 14 residues. CDR3 protein: CATVSRSSTDTQYF. As DNA, the CDR3 is TGTGCCACGGTCTCGCGGTCCAGCACAGATACGCAGTATTTT.

V is TRBV5-1 and J is TRBJ2-7, with D tentatively TRBD1 (6 bases). The V end lost 8 bases, the J end lost 7 bases, and 19 bases lay between the germline ends. Germline V lookup: CDR1 SGHRS, CDR2 YFSETQ. The CDR3 has 13 amino acids. CDR3 protein: CARGVRLRGEQYF. The CDR3 DNA reads TGCGCCAGGGGTGTTCGTTTGAGGGGGGAGCAGTACTTC.

The chain recombines TRBV5-1 with TRBJ2-2; either TRBD1 or TRBD2 may fit D (5 bases each). The ends were cut back, 7 bases at V and 3 bases at J, with 10 bases in the middle. The germline V gene encodes CDR1 SGHRS and CDR2 YFSETQ. The CDR3 consists of 13 residues. The CDR3 is CASGEGYTGELFF. DNA for the CDR3: TGCGCCAGCGGCGAGGGGTACACCGGGGAGCTGTTTTTT. Drawing the rest from reference TRBV5-1 and TRBJ2-2, the complete variable domain is KAGVTQTPRYLIKTRGQQVTLSCSPISGHRSVSWYQQTPGQGLQFLFEYFSETQRNKGNFPGRFSGRQFSNSRSEMNVSTLELGDSALYLCASGEGYTGELFFGEGSRLTVL.

The chain couples TRBV18 to TRBJ1-6; TRBD1 matches 9 bases. Germline assignment: CDR1 KGHSH and CDR2 LQKENI. The CDR3 length is 15 residues. Losses at the gene ends were 5 bases for V and 10 bases for J; bases not matched to a gene: 9. DNA of the CDR3: TGTGCCAGCTCAACTAACAGGGGGCGCTTATCACCCCTCCACTTT. Translated: CASSTNRGRLSPLHF.

The chain couples TRBV5-1 to TRBJ2-1; TRBD2 matches 10 bases. CDR3 length equals 16 residues. CDR1 is SGHRS and CDR2 is YFSETQ in the germline V gene. J was trimmed by 4 bases and V by 0 bases; bases with no gene match: 4. The CDR3 reads CASSLVLAGVYNEQFF. The CDR3 coding sequence is TGCGCCAGCAGCTTGGTCCTAGCGGGGGTATACAATGAGCAGTTCTTC.

The chain is built from TRBV6-1 and TRBJ2-7, with a weak D call TRBD1 (6 bases). CDR3 length: 13 amino acids. The V end was cut by 3 bases, the J end by 2 bases, with 8 bases between. Germline assignment: CDR1 MNHNS and CDR2 SASEGT. Here the CDR3 DNA reads TGTGCCAGCAGTGATCGGACAGCCTACGAGCAGTACTTC. Protein sequence: CASSDRTAYEQYF.

The gene calls are TRBV29-1 and TRBJ2-2; 7 nucleotides match TRBD1. Germline lookup yields CDR1 SQVTM and CDR2 ANQGSEA. The CDR3 is 13 residues long. V trimming: 3 bases; J trimming: 6 bases; junction bases outside the gene matches: 4. CDR3 in DNA: TGCAGCGTTGACGACAGGGCCGCCGGGGAGCTGTTTTTT. Translating gives CSVDDRAAGELFF.

The rearrangement links TRBV6-1 to TRBJ2-7; D is unclear. There are 16 residues in the CDR3. Trimming took off 1 base at V and 0 bases at J, with 13 bases between the two ends. Germline-derived CDR1 and CDR2 are MNHNS and SASEGT. The CDR3 nucleotides are TGTGCCAGCAGTGAAGGGCTTATTCGGAGCTCCTACGAGCAGTACTTC. It specifies CASSEGLIRSSYEQYF.

The chain uses TRBV7-9 and TRBJ1-5, with 8 bases identical to TRBD1. Germline trimming cut 3 bases from V and 7 bases from J; bases unmatched to any gene: 5. The germline V gene has CDR1 SEHNR and CDR2 FQNEAQ (reference sequence). The CDR3 extends over 14 amino acids. In nucleotides, the CDR3 is TGTGCCAGCAGCTTCACAGGGGGAGGACAGCCCCAGCATTTT. This codes for CASSFTGGGQPQHF.

V is TRBV6-5 and J is TRBJ2-7, with 7 bases identical to TRBD1. The CDR3 has 14 amino acids. V lost 7 bases to trimming and J lost 4 bases; unmatched junction nucleotides: 10. Germline V gene lookup returns CDR1 MNHEY and CDR2 SVGAGI. This chain's CDR3 is CASIGAGGPYEQYF. The DNA for the CDR3 is TGTGCCAGCATTGGGGCAGGGGGACCGTACGAGCAGTACTTC.

CDR3 in DNA: TGTGCTAGTGGTTTGGGGGCTCCTGAAGCTTTCTTT. This gives the protein CASGLGAPEAFF. The chain joins TRBV12-5 to TRBJ1-1, with D unclear. The germline V and J ends were trimmed by 1 base and 6 bases, with 6 bases remaining between them. Germline V gives CDR1 LGHNT, CDR2 FRNRAP. This CDR3 region has 12 residues.

The chain is built from TRBV7-6 and TRBJ1-2, with D possibly matching TRBD1 (5 bases). The CDR3 length is 13 residues. Germline CDR1 SGHVS, CDR2 FNYEAQ. V lost 5 bases and J lost 1, with 8 bases in between. The CDR3 here is CASSPDINYGYTF. CDR3 DNA sequence: TGTGCCAGCAGCCCGGACATTAACTATGGCTACACCTTC.

The genes are TRBV11-3 and TRBJ1-4; D might be TRBD1 (6 bases). The CDR3 is made up of 15 amino acids. Per the germline V gene, CDR1 is SGHNT and CDR2 is YENEEA. V lost 4 bases, J lost 0 bases, and 9 bases lay in between. This CDR3 reads CASSSGQSTNEKLFF. Here the CDR3 DNA reads TGTGCCAGCAGCTCAGGACAGTCAACTAATGAAAAACTGTTTTTT.

The chain couples TRBV15 to TRBJ2-1; no definite D call. The length of the CDR3 is 15 residues. V dropped 1 base and J dropped 0 bases, with 7 bases sitting between them. In germline, CDR1 is LNHNV, CDR2 YYDKDF (reference sequence). The CDR3 DNA sequence: TGTGCCACCAGCAGAGTAGAGACCTCCTACAATGAGCAGTTCTTC. This sequence encodes CATSRVETSYNEQFF.

Only one count was recorded for this clone. The chain has TRBV7-3 and TRBJ2-3; tentatively, D is TRBD1 or TRBD2 (6 bases each). CDR3 length: 15 amino acids. Trimming took 5 bases from V and 3 from J, leaving 15 bases between them. CDR1 is SGHTA, CDR2 FQGTGA, per germline. For the CDR3, the DNA is TGTGCCAGCAGCCCGAGAGGGGGACTTACAGATACGCAGTATTTT. Protein sequence: CASSPRGGLTDTQYF.

The genes are TRBV5-1 and TRBJ2-7; the match to TRBD1 covers 9 bases. The CDR3 is made up of 16 amino acids. The germline V gene encodes CDR1 SGHRS and CDR2 YFSETQ. J gave up 5 bases and V 2 bases, and 11 bases lay outside the gene matches. The CDR3 here is CASSFATGTGMDEQYF. The CDR3 bases are TGCGCCAGCAGCTTTGCTACTGGGACAGGGATGGACGAGCAGTACTTC. The full variable domain, rest sourced from reference TRBV5-1 and TRBJ2-7, is KAGVTQTPRYLIKTRGQQVTLSCSPISGHRSVSWYQQTPGQGLQFLFEYFSETQRNKGNFPGRFSGRQFSNSRSEMNVSTLELGDSALYLCASSFATGTGMDEQYFGPGTRLTVT.

The V call is TRBV18, the J call TRBJ1-1; no clear D gene. Trimming removed 6 bases from V and 0 bases from J, with 8 bases in between. Germline lookup yields CDR1 KGHSH and CDR2 LQKENI. The CDR3 runs to 13 residues. The CDR3 protein is CASSEGLNTEAFF. Written as DNA, the CDR3 is TGTGCCAGCTCGGAGGGATTGAACACTGAAGCTTTCTTT.

V usage is TRBV11-3 and J usage is TRBJ1-2; 8 bases line up with TRBD1. V shed 4 bases, J shed 4 bases, and the junction held 8 bases outside the gene matches. This CDR3 has 15 residues. Looked up from germline, CDR1 is SGHNT and CDR2 is YENEEA. CDR3 in DNA: TGTGCCAGCAGCTCTGGACAGGGATGGGGCTATGGCTACACCTTC. It specifies CASSSGQGWGYGYTF. The full variable domain, in which reference TRBV11-3 and TRBJ1-2 provide the parts outside the CDR3, is EAGVVQSPRYKIIEKKQPVAFWCNPISGHNTLYWYLQNLGQGPELLIRYENEEAVDDSQLPKDRFSAERLKGVDSTLKIQPAELGDSAVYLCASSSGQGWGYGYTFGSGTRLTVV.

The rearrangement joins TRBV6-4 to TRBJ2-1, with 7 bases aligning to TRBD1. With V trimmed by 0 bases and J by 2 bases, 1 base remained unmatched. The CDR3 sequence is 15 residues long. Germline V gene data show CDR1 as MRHNA and CDR2 as SNTAGT. The CDR3 DNA reads TGTGCCAGCAGTGACTCAGGGGGCGCCTACAATGAGCAGTTCTTC. Translated: CASSDSGGAYNEQFF.

This chain links TRBV10-3 with TRBJ2-2; D may be TRBD2 (6 bases). The CDR3 consists of 19 residues. Germline V gene data show CDR1 as ENHRY and CDR2 as SYGVKD. Trimming pared 1 base from V and 1 base from J, leaving 19 bases between. As DNA, the CDR3 is TGTGCCATCAGTGAGTTTAGACACCGGGGCGGGAAGAACACCGGGGAGCTGTTTTTT. As protein: CAISEFRHRGGKNTGELFF.

This chain links TRBV19 with TRBJ2-1; possibly TRBD2 for D (5 bases). This CDR3 has 16 residues. The V gene's germline CDR1 is LNHDA and CDR2 SQIVND (reference sequence). V gave up 1 base and J gave up 2 bases, with 12 bases separating them. In DNA form, the CDR3 reads TGTGCCAGTAGTATAGTGGGAGCGGCCGCCTACAATGAGCAGTTCTTC. It specifies CASSIVGAAAYNEQFF.